What follows describes a single TCR beta chain. TCRdb's copy holds only in-frame clones and misses some; the assay was immunoSEQ multiplex PCR. The sample has roughly 300,000 clones; about 86% are singletons. Trimming took 3 bases from V and 5 from J, leaving 14 bases between them. The germline V gene encodes CDR1 DFQATT and CDR2 SNEGSKA (reference sequence). The CDR3 consists of 14 residues. This sample is drawn from a study of blood T cell repertoires in COVID-19. The rearrangement joins TRBV20-1 to TRBJ2-1, with D tentatively TRBD1 (5 bases). The sample was PBMCs or T cells enriched from blood (not recorded which). This receptor was taken from a woman between 35 and 50 years old with acute COVID-19. In DNA form, the CDR3 reads TGCAGTGCTAGTAAAGACAGCGACGACAATGAGCAGTTCTTC. Its translation: CSASKDSDDNEQFF.